This T cell receptor beta chain is from a study of blood T cell repertoires in COVID-19. As for the study in general: Acute and convalescent COVID-19 samples came from the United States, Italy and Spain. Sample material is recorded as cDNA or gDNA derived from T cells, B-cell-depleted T cells, or PBMCs.

Those enrolled, adults aged roughly 18 to 89 years, came from around 25 US areas. How the authors handled the data: Amplification of reference gene primers was used by the study to estimate nucleated cell counts. Some clones are missing from TCRdb's copy, which holds only in-frame ones; the method was immunoSEQ multiplex PCR. V and J calls and clone size are those listed in that table; D and trimming were worked out from the DNA. The sample has a few hundred thousand clones, about 91% seen once. The clonotype was recovered from a woman aged 18-30 years who had recovered from COVID-19. Material: PBMCs or T cells enriched from blood (not recorded which).

The CDR3 bases are TGTGCTAGTGGTGTGGACACCATCTATGGCTACACCTTC. Residues: CASGVDTIYGYTF. The rearrangement uses TRBV12-5 and TRBJ1-2; D is possibly TRBD1 (5 bases). The V gene's germline CDR1 is LGHNT and CDR2 FRNRAP. The V gene lost 5 bases and the J gene lost 4 bases, with 11 bases spanning the gap. The CDR3 covers 13 residues. The full variable domain, in which reference TRBV12-5 and TRBJ1-2 provide the parts outside the CDR3, is DARVTQTPRHKVTEMGQEVTMRCQPILGHNTVFWYRQTMMQGLELLAYFRNRAPLDDSGMPKDRFSAEMPDATLATLKIQPSEPRDSAVYFCASGVDTIYGYTFGSGTRLTVV.